The 7 T cell receptor beta chains in this list originate from one sample, sequenced in a study of blood T cell repertoires in COVID-19. Generated by immunoSEQ multiplex PCR, the TCRdb table keeps only in-frame clones and is missing some. The sample has 250,000 or so clones, 89% seen once; the top ten hold just under 0.95%. Sequenced material: peripheral blood. The receptors shown here come from a middle-aged woman who had recovered from COVID-19.

The chain is built from TRBV6-2 or TRBV6-3 and TRBJ2-1, with D maybe TRBD2 (6 bases). The germline gives CDR1 MNHEY, CDR2 SVGEGT. The CDR3 contains 16 residues. Trimming took 0 bases from V and 0 from J, leaving 9 bases between them. CDR3 DNA sequence: TGTGCCAGCAGTTACTCCGATAGCGGCTCCTACAATGAGCAGTTCTTC. This sequence encodes CASSYSDSGSYNEQFF.

V is TRBV19 and J is TRBJ2-3, with 7 bases aligning to TRBD2. The V segment lost 1 base and the J segment 0 bases; nucleotides outside the gene matches: 4. The CDR3 totals 16 residues. Germline loops: CDR1 LNHDA, CDR2 SQIVND (reference sequence). CDR3 DNA sequence: TGTGCCAGTAGTATAGGACTAGCTGTCAGCACAGATACGCAGTATTTT. It codes for CASSIGLAVSTDTQYF. Variable domain in full (rest from reference TRBV19 and TRBJ2-3): DGGITQSPKYLFRKEGQNVTLSCEQNLNHDAMYWYRQDPGQGLRLIYYSQIVNDFQKGDIAEGYSVSREKKESFPLTVTSAQKNPTAFYLCASSIGLAVSTDTQYFGPGTRLTVL.

The rearrangement joins TRBV3-1 (or the pseudogene TRBV3-2) to TRBJ2-4; TRBD2 might be the D (6 bases). This CDR3 contains 15 residues. Germline CDR1 LGHDT, CDR2 YNNKEL (reference sequence). V lost 0 bases to trimming and J lost 7 bases, with 13 bases between them. Here the CDR3 reads CASSQDAGRVNIQYF. The CDR3 region has the DNA TGTGCCAGCAGCCAAGACGCCGGGAGAGTGAACATTCAGTACTTC.

This clone was detected once. The rearrangement links TRBV4-1 to TRBJ1-1; D is perhaps TRBD1 (5 bases). V was shortened by 1 base and J by 7 bases, with 13 bases between the two germline ends. This CDR3 is 14 amino acids long. CDR1 is MGHRA and CDR2 is YSYEKL in the germline V gene. CDR3 protein: CASSQGGSFGEAFF. Written as DNA, the CDR3 is TGCGCCAGCAGCCAAGGGGGCAGTTTTGGTGAAGCTTTCTTT.

The chain carries TRBV27 and TRBJ2-1; 10 bases match TRBD2. CDR1 MNHEY and CDR2 SMNVEV come from the germline V gene (reference sequence). There are 17 residues in the CDR3. V lost 5 bases and J lost 4; bases outside the gene matches: 11. CDR3 residues: CASSRRATSGAYNEQFF. The CDR3 DNA follows: TGTGCCAGCAGTAGGAGGGCTACTAGCGGGGCGTACAATGAGCAGTTCTTC.

The chain recombines TRBV19 with TRBJ1-2, with TRBD1 as a possible D gene (6 bases). Germline values: CDR1 LNHDA, CDR2 SQIVND (reference sequence). Trimming shortened V by 5 bases and J by 4 bases, and 8 bases separated the two germline ends. This CDR3 region has 12 residues. In nucleotides, the CDR3 is TGTGCCAGTAGTTTGGACAGCTATGGCTACACCTTC. Translation gives CASSLDSYGYTF. The whole variable domain, filled in from reference TRBV19 and TRBJ1-2, reads DGGITQSPKYLFRKEGQNVTLSCEQNLNHDAMYWYRQDPGQGLRLIYYSQIVNDFQKGDIAEGYSVSREKKESFPLTVTSAQKNPTAFYLCASSLDSYGYTFGSGTRLTVV.

The CDR3: CASSQGIPGLGSEDTQYF. The CDR3 nucleotides are TGTGCCAGCAGCCAAGGCATACCGGGACTAGGGAGCGAGGATACGCAGTATTTT. The chain links TRBV4-2 to TRBJ2-3; 8 bases align to TRBD2. J gave up 6 bases and V 1 base, and 15 bases lay outside the gene matches. This CDR3 is 18 amino acids long. In germline, CDR1 is LGHNA, CDR2 YNFKEQ.